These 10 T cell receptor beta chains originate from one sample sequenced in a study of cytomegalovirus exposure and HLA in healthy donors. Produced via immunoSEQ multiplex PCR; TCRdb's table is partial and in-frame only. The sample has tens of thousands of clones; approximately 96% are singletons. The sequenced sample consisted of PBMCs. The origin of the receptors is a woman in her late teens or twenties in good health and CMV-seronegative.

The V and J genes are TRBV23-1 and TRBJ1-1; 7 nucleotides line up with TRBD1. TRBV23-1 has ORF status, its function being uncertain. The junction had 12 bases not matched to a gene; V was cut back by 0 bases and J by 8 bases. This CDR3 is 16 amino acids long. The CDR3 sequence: CASSQSIEFGTAEAFF. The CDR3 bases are TGCGCCAGCAGTCAATCTATAGAATTTGGGACAGCCGAAGCTTTCTTT.

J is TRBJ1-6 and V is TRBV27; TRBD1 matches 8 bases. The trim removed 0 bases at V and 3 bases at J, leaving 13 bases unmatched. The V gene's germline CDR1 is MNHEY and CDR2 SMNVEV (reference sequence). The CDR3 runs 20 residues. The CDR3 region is CASSLSPGQAAPGYNSPLHF. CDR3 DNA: TGTGCCAGCAGTTTATCTCCGGGACAGGCCGCTCCTGGCTATAATTCACCCCTCCACTTT.

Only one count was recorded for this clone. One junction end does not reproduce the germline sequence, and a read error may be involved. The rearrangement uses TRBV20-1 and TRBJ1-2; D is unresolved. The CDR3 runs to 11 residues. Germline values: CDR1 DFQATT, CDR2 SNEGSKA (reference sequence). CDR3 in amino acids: CGGQFNYGYTF. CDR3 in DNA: TGTGGTGGTCAGTTCAACTATGGCTACACCTTC.

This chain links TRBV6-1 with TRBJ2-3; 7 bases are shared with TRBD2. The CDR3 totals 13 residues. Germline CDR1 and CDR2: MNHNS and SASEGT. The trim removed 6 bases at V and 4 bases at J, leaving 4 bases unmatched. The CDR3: CASRTGGSDTQYF. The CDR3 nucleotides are TGTGCCAGCAGAACGGGGGGTTCAGATACGCAGTATTTT.

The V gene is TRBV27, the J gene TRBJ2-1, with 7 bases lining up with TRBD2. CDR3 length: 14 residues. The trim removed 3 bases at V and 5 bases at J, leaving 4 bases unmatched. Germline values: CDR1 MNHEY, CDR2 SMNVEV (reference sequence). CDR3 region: CASSFGTTNNEQFF. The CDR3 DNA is TGTGCCAGCAGTTTTGGGACTACCAACAATGAGCAGTTCTTC.

Here the CDR3 reads CASSLFSTGANYEQYF. The CDR3, as DNA: TGCGCCAGCAGCTTGTTTTCCACAGGGGCTAACTACGAGCAGTACTTC. The chain combines TRBV5-1 with TRBJ2-7, with 7 bases fitting TRBD1. The CDR3 loop spans 16 amino acids. Looked up from germline, CDR1 is SGHRS and CDR2 is YFSETQ. V shed 1 base and J 3 bases; nucleotides not matched to a gene: 10.

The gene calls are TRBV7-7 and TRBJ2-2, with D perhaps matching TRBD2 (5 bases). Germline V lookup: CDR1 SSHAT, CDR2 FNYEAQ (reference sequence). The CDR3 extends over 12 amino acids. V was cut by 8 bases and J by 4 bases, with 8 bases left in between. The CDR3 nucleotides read TGTGCCAGCTCCCGGGGCACCGGGGAGCTGTTTTTT. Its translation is CASSRGTGELFF. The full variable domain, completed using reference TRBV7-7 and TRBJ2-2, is GAGVSQSPRYKVTKRGQDVTLRCDPISSHATLYWYQQALGQGPEFLTYFNYEAQPDKSGLPSDRFSAERPEGSISTLTIQRTEQRDSAMYRCASSRGTGELFFGEGSRLTVL.

CDR3 DNA: TGTGCCAGCAGTGACTCTAGCGGGGCGACAGATACGCAGTATTTT. Protein: CASSDSSGATDTQYF. The genes are TRBV6-4 and TRBJ2-3, with 8 bases fitting TRBD2. The V and J ends lost 0 bases and 3 bases, in that order; junction bases with no gene match: 2. Germline V lookup: CDR1 MRHNA, CDR2 SNTAGT. The CDR3 totals 15 residues.

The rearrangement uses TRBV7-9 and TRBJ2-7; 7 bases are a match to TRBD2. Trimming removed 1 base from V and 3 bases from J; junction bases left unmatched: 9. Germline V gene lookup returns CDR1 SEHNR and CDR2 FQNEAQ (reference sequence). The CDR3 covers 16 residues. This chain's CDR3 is CASSLVGGSGNYEQYF. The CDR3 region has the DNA TGTGCCAGCAGCTTAGTAGGCGGGAGTGGCAACTACGAGCAGTACTTC.

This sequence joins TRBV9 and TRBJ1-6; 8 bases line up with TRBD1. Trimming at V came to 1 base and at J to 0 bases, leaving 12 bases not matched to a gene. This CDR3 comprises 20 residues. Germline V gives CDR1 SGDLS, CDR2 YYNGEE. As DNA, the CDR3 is TGTGCCAGCAGCGTACTCCCAGGGGGCTGGCTAGGCTCCTATAATTCACCCCTCCACTTT. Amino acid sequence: CASSVLPGGWLGSYNSPLHF.